This entry lists 18 T cell receptor beta chains sequenced from one sample in a study of cytomegalovirus exposure and HLA in healthy donors. The primer mix had 60 Vbeta and 13 Jbeta primers. Method: immunoSEQ multiplex PCR; TCRdb's copy keeps in-frame clones and lacks some. In the table there are 150,000 to 200,000 clones, 55% to 70% of which are singletons. The source material was PBMCs. These receptors came from a woman aged 40 to 49 in good health and CMV-seropositive.

This chain links TRBV6-5 with TRBJ1-5, with 8 nucleotides matching TRBD1. Trimming at V came to 6 bases and at J to 5 bases, leaving 3 bases not matched to a gene. The CDR3 extends over 13 amino acids. Per germline, CDR1 MNHEY and CDR2 SVGAGI. CDR3 nucleotide sequence: TGTGCCAGCAGCGCGACAGGGGATCAGCCCCAGCATTTT. This sequence encodes CASSATGDQPQHF.

DNA of the CDR3: TGTGCCAGCAGCAGAAGGACAGGAAACTCCTACGAGCAGTACTTC. Its protein is CASSRRTGNSYEQYF. V gene TRBV7-8 combines with J gene TRBJ2-5; TRBD1 agrees at 7 bases. The J call is in doubt because the DNA end fits TRBJ2-7 better. The CDR3 spans 15 residues. The germline CDR1 and CDR2 sequences are SGHVS and FQNEAQ.

The V call is TRBV7-2, the J call TRBJ2-7; TRBD2 aligns across 10 bases. V trimming: 5 bases; J trimming: 0 bases; junction bases outside the gene matches: 4. This CDR3 is 15 amino acids long. CDR1 and CDR2 (germline): SGHTA, FQGNSA. CDR3 bases: TGTGCCAGCAGCGGGCGACTAGCGGGCTCCTACGAGCAGTACTTC. It is translated as CASSGRLAGSYEQYF.

The chain couples TRBV2 to TRBJ1-1, with 10 bases matching TRBD1. Trimming took 8 bases from V and 1 from J; bases not matched to a gene: 10. The CDR3 spans 16 residues. Germline values: CDR1 SNHLY, CDR2 FYNNEI. The CDR3 sequence is CASGARGTGENTEAFF. The CDR3 DNA follows: TGTGCCAGCGGGGCACGGGGGACAGGGGAGAACACTGAAGCTTTCTTT. The complete variable domain, with remaining parts taken from reference TRBV2 and TRBJ1-1, reads EPEVTQTPSHQVTQMGQEVILRCVPISNHLYFYWYRQILGQKVEFLVSFYNNEISEKSEIFDDQFSVERPDGSNFTLKIRSTKLEDSAMYFCASGARGTGENTEAFFGQGTRLTVV.

The chain joins TRBV5-1 to TRBJ2-1, with 7 bases fitting TRBD2. This CDR3 is built from 17 residues. From germline, CDR1 is SGHRS and CDR2 YFSETQ. With V trimmed by 3 bases and J by 4 bases, 13 bases remained unmatched. CDR3 bases: TGCGCCAGCAGCTCAGTCGGGAGTCCAGCGGGATACAATGAGCAGTTCTTC. It is translated as CASSSVGSPAGYNEQFF.

This clone was picked up a small number of times. This chain uses TRBV10-1 with TRBJ2-5, with 12 bases aligning to TRBD2. This CDR3 spans 16 amino acids. Germline CDR1 WNHNN, CDR2 SYGVQD (reference sequence). Unmatched junction bases numbered 6, after V lost 4 bases and J lost 3 bases. CDR3 sequence reads: CASSGTGLAGKETQYF. The CDR3, as DNA: TGCGCCAGCAGTGGAACGGGACTAGCGGGCAAAGAGACCCAGTACTTC.

V is TRBV29-1 and J is TRBJ1-2, with 8 positions matching TRBD1. Germline CDR1 SQVTM, CDR2 ANQGSEA. The junction had 15 bases not matched to a gene; V was cut back by 7 bases and J by 8 bases. The CDR3 has 14 amino acids. CDR3: CSAAEQGVPYGYTF. The CDR3 DNA is TGCAGCGCCGCGGAACAGGGGGTTCCCTACGGCTACACCTTC.

The rearrangement joins TRBV28 to TRBJ1-3; D ambiguous. The CDR3 extends over 14 amino acids. V lost 4 bases to trimming and J lost 0 bases, with 7 bases between them. In germline, CDR1 is MDHEN, CDR2 SYDVKM. The CDR3 bases are TGTGCCAGCAGTTCTAGCGACTCTGGAAACACCATATATTTT. Protein sequence: CASSSSDSGNTIYF.

The chain carries TRBV5-8 and TRBJ1-3, with a weak D call TRBD1 (5 bases). This CDR3 is 14 amino acids long. V dropped 1 base and J dropped 9 bases, with 14 bases sitting between them. The germline CDR1 and CDR2 sequences are SGHTS and YDEGEE. This CDR3 reads CASSLSGLLLTIYF. CDR3 sequence (DNA): TGTGCCAGCAGCTTGTCAGGGCTCTTGCTCACCATATATTTT. Full variable domain (remainder filled in from reference TRBV5-8 and TRBJ1-3): EAGVTQSPTHLIKTRGQQATLRCSPISGHTSVYWYQQALGLGLQFLLWYDEGEERNRGNFPPRFSGRQFPNYSSELNVNALELEDSALYLCASSLSGLLLTIYFGEGSWLTVV.

There are a few counts of this clone. The chain joins TRBV6-6 to TRBJ1-1; D gene unclear. The length of the CDR3 is 12 residues. Per the germline V gene, CDR1 is MNHNY and CDR2 is SVGAGI (reference sequence). Trimming left V 2 bases short and J 10 bases short, with 11 bases between. CDR3 sequence (DNA): TGTGCCAGCAGTTACACCCTATTACCAGCTTTCTTT. Translated, it gives CASSYTLLPAFF.

The chain uses TRBV18 and TRBJ1-5; 7 bases are shared with TRBD1. The CDR3 covers 13 residues. In germline, CDR1 is KGHSH, CDR2 LQKENI. V lost 5 bases to trimming and J lost 5 bases; unmatched junction nucleotides: 3. CDR3 sequence reads: CASSSTGDQPQHF. The DNA for the CDR3 is TGTGCCAGCTCATCCACAGGGGATCAGCCCCAGCATTTT.

The chain couples TRBV5-8 to TRBJ2-2; 8 bases are a match to TRBD1. Trimming took 0 bases from V and 3 from J; bases not matched to a gene: 4. This CDR3 has 16 amino acids. Germline CDR1 and CDR2: SGHTS and YDEGEE. The CDR3 nucleotides are TGTGCCAGCAGCTTGGCTGGCAGGGGGCACACCGGGGAGCTGTTTTTT. This codes for CASSLAGRGHTGELFF.

This clone was seen more than once but under ten times. J is TRBJ2-1 and V is TRBV6-4; 8 bases are a match to TRBD2. J lost 7 bases, V lost 6 bases, and 11 bases had no gene match. The length of the CDR3 is 15 residues. Germline CDR1 MRHNA, CDR2 SNTAGT. The CDR3 DNA reads TGTGCCAGCAGCGCCAGCGGGAGTTCCGGAAATGAGCAGTTCTTC. Translating it yields CASSASGSSGNEQFF.

V gene TRBV5-1 combines with J gene TRBJ1-1, with a weak D call TRBD1 (5 bases). This CDR3 is 13 amino acids long. CDR1 and CDR2 from the germline V gene are SGHRS and YFSETQ. V gave up 3 bases and J gave up 6 bases, with 12 bases separating them. This chain's CDR3 is CASSSQGIPEAFF. In nucleotides, the CDR3 is TGCGCCAGCAGCTCCCAGGGAATCCCTGAAGCTTTCTTT.

The rearrangement links TRBV5-1 to TRBJ2-1; weak D call: TRBD2 (6 bases). The V end was cut by 0 bases, the J end by 10 bases, with 14 bases between. CDR3 length: 14 amino acids. Germline V lookup: CDR1 SGHRS, CDR2 YFSETQ. CDR3 amino acids: CASSLEAPRGEQFF. The CDR3 coding sequence is TGCGCCAGCAGCTTGGAGGCCCCCCGGGGGGAGCAGTTCTTC. Full variable domain (outside the CDR3, taken from reference TRBV5-1 and TRBJ2-1): KAGVTQTPRYLIKTRGQQVTLSCSPISGHRSVSWYQQTPGQGLQFLFEYFSETQRNKGNFPGRFSGRQFSNSRSEMNVSTLELGDSALYLCASSLEAPRGEQFFGPGTRLTVL.

This chain uses TRBV7-9 with TRBJ2-3; 12 bases fit TRBD1. The V gene's germline CDR1 is SEHNR and CDR2 FQNEAQ (reference sequence). Trimming cost V 8 bases and J 6 bases; bases outside gene matches: 9. CDR3 length equals 15 residues. The CDR3 bases are TGTGCCAGCGGCCGGGACAGGGGGCGGAAGGATACGCAGTATTTT. Translation gives CASGRDRGRKDTQYF.

This rearrangement joins TRBV5-4 to TRBJ2-3; 9 bases match TRBD1. The length of the CDR3 is 15 residues. Germline-derived CDR1 and CDR2 are SGHNT and YYREEE (reference sequence). The junction had 4 bases not matched to a gene; V was cut back by 5 bases and J by 0 bases. This chain's CDR3 is CASRQQGASTDTQYF. CDR3 nucleotides: TGTGCCAGCAGACAACAGGGGGCTAGCACAGATACGCAGTATTTT.

V usage is TRBV5-1 and J usage is TRBJ2-7; 9 nucleotides agree with TRBD1. The CDR3 runs to 14 residues. Germline-derived CDR1 and CDR2 are SGHRS and YFSETQ. V lost 3 bases to trimming and J lost 4 bases; unmatched junction nucleotides: 5. CDR3: CASSWGGTGYEQYF. The CDR3, as DNA: TGCGCCAGCAGCTGGGGCGGGACAGGGTACGAGCAGTACTTC.